This T cell receptor beta chain derives from a study of shared clonotypes between healthy human individuals. Profiled with immunoSEQ multiplex PCR; TCRdb holds only in-frame clones, not every one. This table holds about 510,000 clones, almost 80% found once. Germline V gives CDR1 MDHEN, CDR2 SYDVKM. V was shortened by 8 bases and J by 0 bases, with 11 bases between the two germline ends. The length of the CDR3 is 14 residues. Sequencing was performed on PBMCs. This chain joins TRBV28 and TRBJ1-3; weak D call: TRBD1 (6 bases). This TCR came from a woman aged 35 to 49 in good health. Some clones in this sample may be carry-over from other donors' samples. The CDR3 nucleotides read TGTGCCAGCCAGACAGGCCGCTCTGGAAACACCATATATTTT. Its translation: CASQTGRSGNTIYF.